This is a list of T cell receptor beta chains from one sample in a study of blood T cell repertoires in COVID-19. Assay: immunoSEQ multiplex PCR; the TCRdb copy retains only in-frame clones and omits some. Seen here are about 28,000 clones, roughly 80% observed once, and the top ten hold approximately 15%. The sequenced sample was peripheral blood. Receptors originate from a woman between 55 and 75 years old with acute or convalescent COVID-19. Each CDR3 is given with its conserved first and last residue. The order of the fields is CDR3 length, clone size, V gene, D gene, J gene, CDR3 protein, CDR3 DNA. A D gene is named only where the DNA matches it firmly. Clone sizes are given selectively: once, few, many, or a class where the clone is expanded.

>14|NA|TRBV28|NA|TRBJ1-6
CASVTALYNSPLHF
TGTGCCAGCGTCACAGCCCTCTATAATTCACCCCTCCACTTT
>15|few|TRBV3-1/TRBV3-2|NA|TRBJ2-7
CASSQDEAGSYEQYF
TGTGCCAGCAGCCAAGACGAGGCGGGGTCCTACGAGCAGTACTTC
>14|NA|TRBV30|TRBD1|TRBJ1-2
CAFRVGQGNYGYTF
TGTGCCTTTCGAGTGGGACAGGGGAACTATGGCTACACCTTC
>17|NA|TRBV2|TRBD2|TRBJ2-1
CASSKTSGGLFDNEQFF
TGTGCCAGCAGTAAGACTAGCGGGGGACTCTTTGACAATGAGCAGTTCTTC
>12|once|TRBV6-4|TRBD2|TRBJ2-1
CASSVPGGEQFF
TGTGCCAGCAGTGTCCCCGGGGGGGAGCAGTTCTTC
>15|NA|TRBV11-3|TRBD1|TRBJ2-2
CASSDRDREPGELFF
TGTGCCAGCAGCGACCGGGACAGGGAGCCCGGGGAGCTGTTTTTT
>12|NA|TRBV29-1|TRBD1|TRBJ2-5
CSVGQGIETQYF
TGCAGCGTTGGACAGGGGATAGAGACCCAGTACTTC
>15|NA|TRBV14|TRBD2|TRBJ2-3
CASSLLATSTDTQYF
TGTGCCAGCAGTTTACTAGCGACTAGCACAGATACGCAGTATTTT
>17|NA|TRBV27|TRBD2|TRBJ2-3
CASSLSSPSLAADTQYF
TGTGCCAGCAGTTTATCGAGTCCCAGTCTAGCGGCCGATACGCAGTATTTT
>14|NA|TRBV25-1|TRBD1|TRBJ1-1
CASSEGQMNTEAFF
TGTGCCAGCAGTGAGGGACAGATGAACACTGAAGCTTTCTTT
>14|few|TRBV7-9|NA|TRBJ2-1
CASNQGGSLNEQFF
TGTGCCAGCAATCAGGGTGGGTCACTCAATGAGCAGTTCTTC
>13|NA|TRBV6-5|NA|TRBJ1-4
CASSYSTGGKLFF
TGTGCCAGCAGTTACTCGACAGGCGGAAAACTGTTTTTT
>13|NA|TRBV18|NA|TRBJ1-1
CASSPAENTEAFF
TGTGCCAGCTCACCTGCAGAGAACACTGAAGCTTTCTTT
>13|NA|TRBV5-1|NA|TRBJ2-5
CASNTGSGETQYF
TGCGCCAGCAATACAGGATCGGGAGAGACCCAGTACTTC
>16|once|TRBV24-1|TRBD1|TRBJ2-1
CATSDPSGTGLDEQFF
TGTGCCACCAGTGATCCCTCCGGGACAGGGTTGGATGAGCAGTTCTTC
>13|few|TRBV5-5|NA|TRBJ2-1
CASSTLQGNEQFF
TGTGCCAGCAGCACACTACAGGGAAATGAGCAGTTCTTC
>13|NA|TRBV14|TRBD1|TRBJ1-1
CASSLGGATEAFF
TGTGCCAGCAGCCTAGGGGGCGCGACTGAAGCTTTCTTT
>15|NA|TRBV6-5|NA|TRBJ2-7
CASRPAGAGSYEQYF
TGTGCCAGCAGACCTGCGGGGGCTGGCTCCTACGAGCAGTACTTC
>15|NA|TRBV5-1|TRBD2|TRBJ2-1
CASSLAGPSYNEQFF
TGCGCCAGCAGCTTAGCGGGGCCCTCCTACAATGAGCAGTTCTTC
>14|NA|TRBV2|NA|TRBJ1-1
CASSQTVLNTEAFF
TGTGCCAGCAGCCAGACAGTACTAAACACTGAAGCTTTCTTT